Below are 9 T cell receptor beta chains sequenced from a single sample in a study of cytomegalovirus exposure and HLA in healthy donors. Primers included in the PCR were 60 Vbeta and 13 Jbeta primers. TCRdb's copy holds only in-frame clones and misses some; the assay was immunoSEQ multiplex PCR. The data hold approximately 130,000 clones, with about four fifths observed a single time. Sample: PBMCs. These receptor sequences come from a woman in her thirties or forties in good health and CMV-seronegative.

J is TRBJ1-5 and V is TRBV5-4; TRBD1 might be the D (6 bases). The CDR3 extends over 15 amino acids. CDR1 SGHNT and CDR2 YYREEE come from the germline V gene (reference sequence). V lost 4 bases and J lost 7, with 18 bases in between. CDR3 sequence (DNA): TGTGCCAGCAGCATACAGGGAGAGTTTGGACAGCCCCAGCATTTT. Protein sequence: CASSIQGEFGQPQHF.

V usage is TRBV6-5 and J usage is TRBJ1-2, with a tentative D call TRBD1 (6 bases). The CDR3 is 13 residues long. Deletions cut 5 bases from V and 6 bases from J, with 13 bases between. Looked up from germline, CDR1 is MNHEY and CDR2 is SVGAGI. The CDR3 loop is CASSTDRRDGYTF. The CDR3 coding sequence is TGTGCCAGCAGTACGGACAGAAGGGATGGCTACACCTTC.

The chain joins TRBV9 to TRBJ2-1; unclear D gene. The CDR3 is made up of 15 amino acids. V was trimmed by 0 bases and J by 2 bases, leaving 9 bases between them. Germline V CDR1 and CDR2: SGDLS, YYNGEE. Here the CDR3 reads CASSVVPRTYNEQFF. CDR3 DNA: TGTGCCAGCAGCGTAGTGCCTAGAACCTACAATGAGCAGTTCTTC.

The chain employs TRBV7-2 and TRBJ2-1; 9 bases are shared with TRBD2. This CDR3 is 14 amino acids long. Germline V gives CDR1 SGHTA, CDR2 FQGNSA. Losses at the gene ends were 3 bases for V and 12 bases for J; bases not matched to a gene: 9. CDR3 residues: CASSFGTSPYGQFF. CDR3 DNA sequence: TGTGCCAGCAGCTTCGGGACTAGCCCTTATGGGCAGTTCTTC.

The CDR3 loop is CAIAASGSYEQYF. The CDR3 DNA is TGTGCCATCGCGGCTAGCGGCTCCTACGAGCAGTACTTC. The chain has TRBV10-3 and TRBJ2-7; 7 bases align to TRBD2. CDR3 length equals 13 residues. V lost 8 bases and J lost 0; bases outside the gene matches: 4. The germline V gene encodes CDR1 ENHRY and CDR2 SYGVKD.

V gene TRBV4-2 combines with J gene TRBJ1-1; D gene unclear. This CDR3 is built from 14 residues. Trimming cost V 1 base and J 1 base, with 7 bases left between them. Germline CDR1 is LGHNA and CDR2 is YNFKEQ. This CDR3 is CASSQVRQNTEAFF. The CDR3 DNA reads TGTGCCAGCAGCCAAGTGAGGCAGAACACTGAAGCTTTCTTT.

The chain employs TRBV10-3 and TRBJ2-7; 8 nucleotides agree with TRBD1. V lost 7 bases, J lost 2 bases, and 7 bases stayed unmatched. The CDR3 has 14 residues. Germline CDR1 ENHRY, CDR2 SYGVKD. CDR3 nucleotide sequence: TGTGCCATCACCTGGACAGGGTCCACCTACGAGCAGTACTTC. Its protein product is CAITWTGSTYEQYF.

This chain connects TRBV4-2 to TRBJ1-3; 8 bases match TRBD1. J gave up 0 bases and V 3 bases, and 4 bases lay outside the gene matches. Germline lookup yields CDR1 LGHNA and CDR2 YNFKEQ. The CDR3 totals 16 residues. The CDR3 nucleotides read TGTGCCAGCAGCCACACGGACAGGGTCTCTGGAAACACCATATATTTT. This translates into CASSHTDRVSGNTIYF.

The chain couples TRBV4-1 to TRBJ1-2; D unresolved. CDR1 is MGHRA, CDR2 YSYEKL, per germline. V dropped 4 bases and J dropped 1 base, with 16 bases sitting between them. The CDR3 totals 16 residues. The CDR3 nucleotides read TGCGCCAGCAGCCGAGCCGTCGGTACCCGTAACTATGGCTACACCTTC. Amino acid sequence: CASSRAVGTRNYGYTF.